One and the same sample provided the 13 T cell receptor beta chains below, sequenced in a study of cytomegalovirus exposure and HLA in healthy donors. TCRdb's copy holds only in-frame clones and misses some; the assay was immunoSEQ multiplex PCR. Of roughly 250,000 clones in the sample, around 87% were seen once. The sequencing input was PBMCs. The source is a woman aged 30 to 39 in good health and CMV-seropositive.

The rearrangement uses TRBV27 and TRBJ2-2; 9 nucleotides line up with TRBD2. V lost 3 bases to trimming and J lost 7 bases; unmatched junction nucleotides: 3. The CDR3 extends over 14 amino acids. From germline, CDR1 is MNHEY and CDR2 SMNVEV (reference sequence). CDR3 region: CASSFGREGGELFF. The CDR3 DNA follows: TGTGCCAGCAGTTTCGGGCGGGAGGGCGGGGAGCTGTTTTTT.

The chain recombines TRBV4-1 with TRBJ2-1; no clear D gene. The CDR3 contains 12 residues. Trimming took off 0 bases at V and 14 bases at J, with 11 bases between the two ends. Germline V gives CDR1 MGHRA, CDR2 YSYEKL. CDR3 region: CASSQETGVEFF. The CDR3 DNA reads TGCGCCAGCAGCCAAGAAACCGGAGTCGAGTTCTTC.

The V call is TRBV4-1, the J call TRBJ2-1, with TRBD2 identical over 11 bases. Germline loops: CDR1 MGHRA, CDR2 YSYEKL. V dropped 1 base and J dropped 5; count of bases not matched to a gene: 4. The CDR3 spans 16 residues. The CDR3 bases are TGCGCCAGCAGCCAAGGGACGGGACTAGCGGACAATGAGCAGTTCTTC. Amino acids: CASSQGTGLADNEQFF.

The table lists this clone with a few counts. The chain joins TRBV27 to TRBJ2-7; D gene unclear. V lost 4 bases, J lost 3 bases, and 7 bases lay in between. Germline V lookup: CDR1 MNHEY, CDR2 SMNVEV (reference sequence). The CDR3 covers 12 residues. DNA of the CDR3: TGTGCCAGCAGTTCTGCAGGCTACGAGCAGTACTTC. It translates to CASSSAGYEQYF.

This rearrangement joins TRBV25-1 to TRBJ2-7; TRBD2 matches at 12 bases. Germline V lookup: CDR1 MGHDK, CDR2 SYGVNS. The junction had 7 bases not matched to a gene; V was cut back by 6 bases and J by 4 bases. The CDR3 is 15 amino acids. The CDR3 spells CASRASGRAQYEQYF. The CDR3 coding sequence is TGTGCCAGCAGAGCTAGCGGGAGGGCCCAGTACGAGCAGTACTTC.

This clone occurred once. The rearrangement uses TRBV5-1 and TRBJ2-3; D possibly corresponds to TRBD2 (5 bases). This CDR3 comprises 13 residues. CDR1 is SGHRS, CDR2 YFSETQ, per germline. Trimming took off 0 bases at V and 6 bases at J, with 8 bases between the two ends. CDR3 protein: CASSLDRGDTQYF. For the CDR3, the DNA is TGCGCCAGCAGCTTGGACAGAGGGGATACGCAGTATTTT.

This clone appeared once. The genes are TRBV13 and TRBJ2-1; tentatively, D is TRBD2 (7 bases). The CDR3 has 21 amino acids. V was clipped by 1 base and J by 9 bases, with 34 bases between them. Germline loops: CDR1 PRHDT, CDR2 FYEKMQ (reference sequence). CDR3 coding DNA: TGTGCCAGCAGCTTAGTGAAGGGGGGTTATACCGGGACTACCATCCATCCTGAGCAGTTCTTC. Encoded protein: CASSLVKGGYTGTTIHPEQFF.

V usage is TRBV18 and J usage is TRBJ1-4; possible D gene TRBD1, 5 bases. Germline V gene lookup returns CDR1 KGHSH and CDR2 LQKENI. The CDR3 sequence is 15 residues long. The V gene lost 2 bases and the J gene lost 7 bases, with 14 bases spanning the gap. The CDR3, as DNA: TGTGCCAGCTCACCATCCGGGGGGGTTGGTGAAAAACTGTTTTTT. Translated, it gives CASSPSGGVGEKLFF.

This chain connects TRBV7-8 to TRBJ1-2, with D perhaps matching TRBD1 (6 bases). Germline V gene data show CDR1 as SGHVS and CDR2 as FQNEAQ. The CDR3 loop spans 14 amino acids. The germline V and J ends were trimmed by 2 bases and 6 bases, with 13 bases remaining between them. This chain's CDR3 is CASSLYKGEDGYTF. Here the CDR3 DNA reads TGTGCCAGCAGCTTATATAAGGGGGAAGATGGCTACACCTTC.

V usage is TRBV6-5 and J usage is TRBJ1-2; TRBD1 agrees at 7 bases. With 0 bases clipped from V and 6 bases from J, the junction kept 10 bases outside the gene matches. The CDR3 has 16 amino acids. In germline, CDR1 is MNHEY, CDR2 SVGAGI. The CDR3 region has the DNA TGTGCCAGCAGTTACTCGAAGCCGACAGGGAAACATGGCTACACCTTC. This encodes CASSYSKPTGKHGYTF.

This chain connects TRBV25-1 to TRBJ1-4; TRBD1 aligns across 10 bases. V gave up 8 bases and J gave up 11 bases; unmatched junction bases: 14. Germline-derived CDR1 and CDR2 are MGHDK and SYGVNS. CDR3 length equals 15 residues. CDR3 DNA: TGTGCCAGCGGGGAGACAGGGGGCTTAGCGGGGAAACTGTTTTTT. It specifies CASGETGGLAGKLFF.

Concerning this clone: Other DNA sequences in this sample translate to the same CDR3. The J gene is TRBJ2-7, the V gene TRBV11-2; D ambiguous. The CDR3 is 13 residues long. With 1 base removed from V and 1 base from J, the gap between germline ends came to 5 bases. Germline V CDR1 and CDR2: SGHAT, FQNNGV. This CDR3 is CASSLAGSYEQYF. The CDR3 bases are TGTGCCAGCAGCTTAGCAGGATCCTACGAGCAGTACTTC. Looking up the rest from reference TRBV11-2 and TRBJ2-7 gives the full variable domain: EAGVAQSPRYKIIEKRQSVAFWCNPISGHATLYWYQQILGQGPKLLIQFQNNGVVDDSQLPKDRFSAERLKGVDSTLKIQPAKLEDSAVYLCASSLAGSYEQYFGPGTRLTVT.

The chain uses TRBV2 and TRBJ2-2; 7 bases agree with TRBD1. This CDR3 is 14 amino acids long. Germline values: CDR1 SNHLY, CDR2 FYNNEI. V was pared by 3 bases and J by 5 bases, with 3 bases of the junction left unmatched. CDR3 amino acids: CASSEGRGTGELFF. CDR3 DNA sequence: TGTGCCAGCAGTGAGGGCAGGGGGACCGGGGAGCTGTTTTTT.